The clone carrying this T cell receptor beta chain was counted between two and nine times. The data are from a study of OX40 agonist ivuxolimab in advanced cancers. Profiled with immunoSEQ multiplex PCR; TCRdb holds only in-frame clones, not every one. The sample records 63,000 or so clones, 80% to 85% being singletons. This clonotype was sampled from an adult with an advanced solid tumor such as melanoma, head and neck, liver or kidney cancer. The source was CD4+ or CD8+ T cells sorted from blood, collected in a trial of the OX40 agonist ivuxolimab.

CDR3: CASSSLGTDMGEQYF. The CDR3 DNA is TGTGCCAGCAGCTCCCTAGGGACGGACATGGGCGAGCAGTACTTC. J is TRBJ2-7 and V is TRBV9, with D tentatively TRBD1 or TRBD2 (5 bases each). This CDR3 has 15 amino acids. V was shortened by 4 bases and J by 6 bases, with 20 bases between the two germline ends. Germline assignment: CDR1 SGDLS and CDR2 YYNGEE. The full variable domain, in which reference TRBV9 and TRBJ2-7 provide the parts outside the CDR3, is DSGVTQTPKHLITATGQRVTLRCSPRSGDLSVYWYQQSLDQGLQFLIQYYNGEERAKGNILERFSAQQFPDLHSELNLSSLELGDSALYFCASSSLGTDMGEQYFGPGTRLTVT.